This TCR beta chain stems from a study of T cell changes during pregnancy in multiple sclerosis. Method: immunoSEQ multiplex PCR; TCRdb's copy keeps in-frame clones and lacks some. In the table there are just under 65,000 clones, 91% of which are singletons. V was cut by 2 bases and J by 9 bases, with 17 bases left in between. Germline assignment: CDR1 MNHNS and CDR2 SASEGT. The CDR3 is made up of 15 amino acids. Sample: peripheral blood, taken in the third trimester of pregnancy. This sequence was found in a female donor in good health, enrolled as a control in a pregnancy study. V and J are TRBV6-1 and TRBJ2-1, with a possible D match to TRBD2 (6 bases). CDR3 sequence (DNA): TGTGCCAGCAGTGAAAGCGGGTCCACGTTGGGTGAGCAGTTCTTC. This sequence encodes CASSESGSTLGEQFF.